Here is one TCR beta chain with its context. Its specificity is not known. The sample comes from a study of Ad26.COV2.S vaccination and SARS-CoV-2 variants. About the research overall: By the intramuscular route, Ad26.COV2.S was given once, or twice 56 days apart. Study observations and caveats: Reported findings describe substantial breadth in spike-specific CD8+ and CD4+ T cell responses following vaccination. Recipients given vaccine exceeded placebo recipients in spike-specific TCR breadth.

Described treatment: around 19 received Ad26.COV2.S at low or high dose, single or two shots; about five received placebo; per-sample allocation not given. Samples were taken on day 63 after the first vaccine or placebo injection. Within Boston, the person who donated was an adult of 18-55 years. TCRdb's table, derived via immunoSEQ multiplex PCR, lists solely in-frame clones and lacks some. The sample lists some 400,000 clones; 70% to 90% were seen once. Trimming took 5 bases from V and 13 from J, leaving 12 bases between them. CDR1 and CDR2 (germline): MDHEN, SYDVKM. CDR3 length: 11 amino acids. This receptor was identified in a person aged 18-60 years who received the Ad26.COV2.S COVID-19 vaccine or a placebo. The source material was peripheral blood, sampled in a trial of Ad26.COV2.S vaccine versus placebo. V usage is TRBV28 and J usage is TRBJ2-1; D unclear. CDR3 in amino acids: CASSPPPGQFF. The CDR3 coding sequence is TGTGCCAGCAGTCCCCCCCCGGGTCAGTTCTTC.